The 8 T cell receptor beta chains given below trace back to one sample, sequenced in a study of coeliac disease. Sequencing used immunoSEQ multiplex PCR; TCRdb keeps in-frame clones, though not all of them. The top ten hold 8.5% to 10% of the sample, which has several thousand clones, around three fifths seen once. What was sequenced was intraepithelial lymphocytes from the gut. The receptors were sampled from a woman aged 55-70 years with celiac disease.

With regard to this clone: A read error may account for a junction end that differs from germline. The chain joins TRBV6-5 to TRBJ2-7, with TRBD2 matching over 7 bases. Germline V CDR1 and CDR2: MNHEY, SVGAGI. The CDR3 has 11 residues. CDR3 sequence reads: CTPGLPYEQYF. The CDR3 nucleotides are TGCACTCCGGGACTACCCTACGAGCAGTACTTC.

Only a few counts were recorded for this clone. This chain connects TRBV28 to TRBJ1-4, with 7 bases lining up with TRBD1. The CDR3 sequence is 14 residues long. The ends lost 4 bases at V and 6 bases at J; junction bases unmatched: 5. Looked up from germline, CDR1 is MDHEN and CDR2 is SYDVKM. DNA of the CDR3: TGTGCCAGCAGTTGGCAGGGGGAGGATGAAAAACTGTTTTTT. It codes for CASSWQGEDEKLFF.

V is TRBV18 and J is TRBJ2-7; weak D call: TRBD1 (6 bases). The CDR3 is made up of 14 amino acids. Germline V gene data show CDR1 as KGHSH and CDR2 as LQKENI. The V gene lost 2 bases and the J gene lost 6 bases, with 14 bases spanning the gap. CDR3 in amino acids: CASSPEQGSGEQYF. As DNA, the CDR3 is TGTGCCAGCTCACCAGAACAGGGATCGGGCGAGCAGTACTTC.

This clone has a handful of counts. The chain links TRBV6-6 to TRBJ2-5; 9 bases are a match to TRBD2. V lost 3 bases to trimming and J lost 5 bases; unmatched junction nucleotides: 7. CDR1 and CDR2 (germline): MNHNY, SVGAGI (reference sequence). The CDR3 covers 15 residues. The DNA for the CDR3 is TGTGCCAGCAGTTATTCCAGCGGGGGGCTGGAGACCCAGTACTTC. Translation gives CASSYSSGGLETQYF.

The V call is TRBV9, the J call TRBJ2-3; D not certain. CDR1 is SGDLS and CDR2 is YYNGEE in the germline V gene. Trimming took off 1 base at V and 6 bases at J, with 12 bases between the two ends. The CDR3 spans 14 residues. CDR3 protein: CASSVSPAVDTQYF. The DNA of the CDR3 is TGTGCCAGCAGCGTATCCCCGGCGGTGGATACGCAGTATTTT. The full variable domain, with the rest looked up from reference TRBV9 and TRBJ2-3, is DSGVTQTPKHLITATGQRVTLRCSPRSGDLSVYWYQQSLDQGLQFLIQYYNGEERAKGNILERFSAQQFPDLHSELNLSSLELGDSALYFCASSVSPAVDTQYFGPGTRLTVL.

This rearrangement joins TRBV4-1 to TRBJ2-5; tentatively, D is TRBD1 (7 bases). The CDR3 contains 18 residues. Germline values: CDR1 MGHRA, CDR2 YSYEKL. Between the trimmed V and J ends, which lost 0 bases and 7 bases, there was a span of 24 bases. The CDR3 loop reads CASSQDPVSGGFVGTQYF. The CDR3 DNA reads as TGCGCCAGCAGCCAAGACCCCGTCTCAGGGGGGTTTGTCGGGACCCAGTACTTC.

The CDR3 sequence is CASGISRSTLETQYF. The CDR3 region has the DNA TGTGCCAGCGGCATATCGAGATCGACTCTAGAGACCCAGTACTTC. The rearrangement joins TRBV6-5 to TRBJ2-5, with D unclear. V lost 8 bases to trimming and J lost 4 bases, with 20 bases between them. From germline, CDR1 is MNHEY and CDR2 SVGAGI. The CDR3 covers 15 residues.

V and J are TRBV4-1 and TRBJ2-3; 9 positions agree with TRBD1. Per the germline V gene, CDR1 is MGHRA and CDR2 is YSYEKL. The CDR3 has 16 amino acids. With 1 base clipped from V and 5 bases from J, the junction kept 7 bases outside the gene matches. In DNA, the CDR3 is TGCGCCAGCAGCCAAGGAACAGGGGGCCATAAAGATACGCAGTATTTT. Protein product: CASSQGTGGHKDTQYF.